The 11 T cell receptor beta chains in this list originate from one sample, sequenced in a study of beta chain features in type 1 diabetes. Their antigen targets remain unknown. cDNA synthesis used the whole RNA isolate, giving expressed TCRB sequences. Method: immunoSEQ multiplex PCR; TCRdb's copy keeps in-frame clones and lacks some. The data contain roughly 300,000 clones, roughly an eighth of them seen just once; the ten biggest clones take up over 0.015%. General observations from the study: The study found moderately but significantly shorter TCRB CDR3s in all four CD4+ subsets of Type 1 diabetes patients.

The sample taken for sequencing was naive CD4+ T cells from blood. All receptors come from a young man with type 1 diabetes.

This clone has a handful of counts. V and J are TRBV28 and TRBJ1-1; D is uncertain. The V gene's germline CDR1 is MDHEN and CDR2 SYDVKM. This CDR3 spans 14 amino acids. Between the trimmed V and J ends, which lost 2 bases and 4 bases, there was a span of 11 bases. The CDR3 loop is CASSLPGGVTEAFF. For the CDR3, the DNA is TGTGCCAGCAGTTTACCCGGCGGGGTCACTGAAGCTTTCTTT. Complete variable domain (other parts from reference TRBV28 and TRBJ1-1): DVKVTQSSRYLVKRTGEKVFLECVQDMDHENMFWYRQDPGLGLRLIYFSYDVKMKEKGDIPEGYSVSREKKERFSLILESASTNQTSMYLCASSLPGGVTEAFFGQGTRLTVV.

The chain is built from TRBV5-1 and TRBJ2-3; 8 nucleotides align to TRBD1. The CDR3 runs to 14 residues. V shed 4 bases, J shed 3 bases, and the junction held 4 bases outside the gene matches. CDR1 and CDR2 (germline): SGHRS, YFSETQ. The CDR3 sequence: CASSLQGVTDTQYF. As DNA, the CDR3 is TGCGCCAGCAGCCTACAGGGGGTGACAGATACGCAGTATTTT.

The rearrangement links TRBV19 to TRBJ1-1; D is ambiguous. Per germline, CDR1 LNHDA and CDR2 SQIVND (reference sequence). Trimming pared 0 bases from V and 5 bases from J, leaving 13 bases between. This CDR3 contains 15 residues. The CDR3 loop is CASSIDSTGNTEAFF. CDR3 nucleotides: TGTGCCAGTAGTATAGATTCGACGGGGAATACTGAAGCTTTCTTT. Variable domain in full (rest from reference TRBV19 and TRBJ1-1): DGGITQSPKYLFRKEGQNVTLSCEQNLNHDAMYWYRQDPGQGLRLIYYSQIVNDFQKGDIAEGYSVSREKKESFPLTVTSAQKNPTAFYLCASSIDSTGNTEAFFGQGTRLTVV.

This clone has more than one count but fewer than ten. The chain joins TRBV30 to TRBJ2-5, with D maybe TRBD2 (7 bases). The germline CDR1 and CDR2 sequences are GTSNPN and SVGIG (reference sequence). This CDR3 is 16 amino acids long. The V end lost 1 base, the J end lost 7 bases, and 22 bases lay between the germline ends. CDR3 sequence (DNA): TGTGCCTGGAGTGCCCCGCTGAGTAGGGAGGGGGGGACCCAGTACTTC. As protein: CAWSAPLSREGGTQYF.

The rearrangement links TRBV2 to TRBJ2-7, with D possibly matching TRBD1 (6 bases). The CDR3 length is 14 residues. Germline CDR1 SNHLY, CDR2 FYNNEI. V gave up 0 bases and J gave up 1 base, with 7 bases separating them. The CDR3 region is CASSEARGSYEQYF. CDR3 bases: TGTGCCAGCAGTGAAGCTAGGGGGTCCTACGAGCAGTACTTC.

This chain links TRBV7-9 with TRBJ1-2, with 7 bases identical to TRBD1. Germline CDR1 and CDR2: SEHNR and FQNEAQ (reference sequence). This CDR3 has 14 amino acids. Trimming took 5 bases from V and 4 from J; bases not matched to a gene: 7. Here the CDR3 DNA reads TGTGCCAGCAGCCAGACAGGGAACTCCTATGGCTACACCTTC. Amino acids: CASSQTGNSYGYTF.

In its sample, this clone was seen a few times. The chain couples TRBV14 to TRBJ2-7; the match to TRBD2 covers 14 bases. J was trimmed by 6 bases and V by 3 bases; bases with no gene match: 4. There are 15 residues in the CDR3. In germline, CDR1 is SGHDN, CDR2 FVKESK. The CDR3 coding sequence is TGTGCCAGCAGCCAGGGGACTAGCGGGAGCTCCGAGCAGTACTTC. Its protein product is CASSQGTSGSSEQYF.

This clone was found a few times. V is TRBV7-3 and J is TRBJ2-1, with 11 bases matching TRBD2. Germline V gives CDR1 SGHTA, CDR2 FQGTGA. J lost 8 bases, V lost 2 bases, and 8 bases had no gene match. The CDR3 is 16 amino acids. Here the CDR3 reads CASSLSRLAGGHEQFF. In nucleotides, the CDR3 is TGTGCCAGCAGCTTATCTCGCCTAGCGGGAGGTCATGAGCAGTTCTTC.

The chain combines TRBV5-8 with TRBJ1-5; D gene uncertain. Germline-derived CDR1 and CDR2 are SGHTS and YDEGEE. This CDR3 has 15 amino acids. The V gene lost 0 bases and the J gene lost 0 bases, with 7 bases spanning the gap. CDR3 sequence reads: CASSLVRYSNQPQHF. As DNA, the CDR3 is TGTGCCAGCAGCTTGGTCAGATATAGCAATCAGCCCCAGCATTTT.

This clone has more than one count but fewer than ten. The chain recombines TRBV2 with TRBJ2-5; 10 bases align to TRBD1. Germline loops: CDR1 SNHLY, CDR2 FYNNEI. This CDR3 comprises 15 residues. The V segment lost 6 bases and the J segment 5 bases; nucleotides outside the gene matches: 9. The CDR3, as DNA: TGTGCCAGCAGATCGGACAGGGGGGTAGAGGAGACCCAGTACTTC. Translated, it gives CASRSDRGVEETQYF.

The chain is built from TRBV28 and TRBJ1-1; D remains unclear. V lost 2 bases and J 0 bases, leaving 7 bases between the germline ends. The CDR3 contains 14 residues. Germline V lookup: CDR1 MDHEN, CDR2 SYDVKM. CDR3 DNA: TGTGCCAGCAGTTTAGAGGCATTGAACACTGAAGCTTTCTTT. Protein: CASSLEALNTEAFF. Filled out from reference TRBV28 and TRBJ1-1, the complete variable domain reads DVKVTQSSRYLVKRTGEKVFLECVQDMDHENMFWYRQDPGLGLRLIYFSYDVKMKEKGDIPEGYSVSREKKERFSLILESASTNQTSMYLCASSLEALNTEAFFGQGTRLTVV.